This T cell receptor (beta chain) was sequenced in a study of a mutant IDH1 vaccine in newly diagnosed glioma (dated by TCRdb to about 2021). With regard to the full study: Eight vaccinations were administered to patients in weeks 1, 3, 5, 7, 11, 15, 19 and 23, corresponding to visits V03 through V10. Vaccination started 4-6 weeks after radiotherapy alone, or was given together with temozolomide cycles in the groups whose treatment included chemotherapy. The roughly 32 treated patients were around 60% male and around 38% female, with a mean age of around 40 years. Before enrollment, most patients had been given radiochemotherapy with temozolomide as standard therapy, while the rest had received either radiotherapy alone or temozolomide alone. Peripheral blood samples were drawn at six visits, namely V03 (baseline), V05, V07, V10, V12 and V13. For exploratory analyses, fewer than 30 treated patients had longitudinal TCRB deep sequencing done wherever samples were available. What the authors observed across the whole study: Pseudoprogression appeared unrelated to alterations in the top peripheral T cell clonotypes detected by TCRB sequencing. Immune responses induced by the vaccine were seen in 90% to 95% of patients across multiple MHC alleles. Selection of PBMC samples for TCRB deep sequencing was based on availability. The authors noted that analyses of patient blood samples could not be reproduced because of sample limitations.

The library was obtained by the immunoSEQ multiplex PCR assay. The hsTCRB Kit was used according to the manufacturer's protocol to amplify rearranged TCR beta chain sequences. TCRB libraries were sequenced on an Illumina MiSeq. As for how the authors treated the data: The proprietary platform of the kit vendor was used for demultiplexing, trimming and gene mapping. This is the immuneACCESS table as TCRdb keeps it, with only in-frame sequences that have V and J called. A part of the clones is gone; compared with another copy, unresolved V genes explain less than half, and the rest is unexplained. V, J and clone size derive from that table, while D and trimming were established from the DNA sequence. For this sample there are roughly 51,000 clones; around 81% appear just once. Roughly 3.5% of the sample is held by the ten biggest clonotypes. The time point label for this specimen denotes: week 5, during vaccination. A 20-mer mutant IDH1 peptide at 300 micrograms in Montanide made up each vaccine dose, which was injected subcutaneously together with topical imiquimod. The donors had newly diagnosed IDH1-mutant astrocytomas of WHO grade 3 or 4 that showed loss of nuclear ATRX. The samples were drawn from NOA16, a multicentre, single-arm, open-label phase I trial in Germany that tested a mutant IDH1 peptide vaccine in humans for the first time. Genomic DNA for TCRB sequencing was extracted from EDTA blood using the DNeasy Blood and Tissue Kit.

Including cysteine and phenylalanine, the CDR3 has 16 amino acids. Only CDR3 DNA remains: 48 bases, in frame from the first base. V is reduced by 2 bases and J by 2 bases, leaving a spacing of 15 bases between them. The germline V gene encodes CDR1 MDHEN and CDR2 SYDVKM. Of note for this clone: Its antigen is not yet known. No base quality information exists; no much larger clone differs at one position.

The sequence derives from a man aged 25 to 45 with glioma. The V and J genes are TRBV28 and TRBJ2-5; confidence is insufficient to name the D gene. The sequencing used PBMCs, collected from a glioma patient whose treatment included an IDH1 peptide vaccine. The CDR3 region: CASSLMTLGTQETQYF. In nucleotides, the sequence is TGTGCCAGCAGTTTAATGACCTTAGGCACTCAAGAGACCCAGTACTTC.